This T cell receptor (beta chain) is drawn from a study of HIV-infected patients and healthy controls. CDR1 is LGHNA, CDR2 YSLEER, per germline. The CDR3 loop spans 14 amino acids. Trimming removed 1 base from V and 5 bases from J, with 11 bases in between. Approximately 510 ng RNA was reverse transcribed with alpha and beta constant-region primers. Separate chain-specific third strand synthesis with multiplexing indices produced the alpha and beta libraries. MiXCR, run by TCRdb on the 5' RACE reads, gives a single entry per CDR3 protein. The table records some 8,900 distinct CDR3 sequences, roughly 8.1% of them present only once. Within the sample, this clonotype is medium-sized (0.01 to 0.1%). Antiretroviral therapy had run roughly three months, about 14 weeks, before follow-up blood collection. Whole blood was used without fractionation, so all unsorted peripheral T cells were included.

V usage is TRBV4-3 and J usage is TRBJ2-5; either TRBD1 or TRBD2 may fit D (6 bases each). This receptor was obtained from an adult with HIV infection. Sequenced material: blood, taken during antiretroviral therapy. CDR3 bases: TGCGCCAGCAGCCAAGGGATAGGGGGGGAGACCCAGTACTTC. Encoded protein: CASSQGIGGETQYF.